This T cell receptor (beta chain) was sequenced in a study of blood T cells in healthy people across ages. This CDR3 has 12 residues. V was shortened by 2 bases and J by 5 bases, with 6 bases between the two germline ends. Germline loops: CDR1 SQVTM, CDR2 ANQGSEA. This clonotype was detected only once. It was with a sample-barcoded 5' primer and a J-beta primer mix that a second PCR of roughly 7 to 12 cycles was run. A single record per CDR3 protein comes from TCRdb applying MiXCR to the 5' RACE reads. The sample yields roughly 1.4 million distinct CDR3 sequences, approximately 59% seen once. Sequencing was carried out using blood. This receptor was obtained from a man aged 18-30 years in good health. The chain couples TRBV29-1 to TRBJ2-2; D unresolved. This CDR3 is CSVELTTGELFF. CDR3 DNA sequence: TGCAGCGTTGAACTGACTACCGGGGAGCTGTTTTTT.